The 16 T cell receptor beta chains below come from one sample, sequenced in a study of T cell clonotyping in hematopoietic cell transplantation (dated by TCRdb to the early 2020s). Receptor libraries were prepared by the immunoSEQ multiplex PCR assay. TCRdb took this table from immuneACCESS and kept in-frame rearrangements with V and J called. Such tables lack part of the clones; where checked against another copy, unresolved V genes explain under half of the gap, and the rest is unexplained. Present in this sample are 65,000 to 75,000 clones, approximately 94% of which were seen just once. The leading ten clones occupy around 1.6% of the sample. The specimen sequenced was peripheral blood mononuclear cells. These receptors all stem from a man in his forties or fifties in good health. Some clones in this sample may be carry-over from other donors' samples.

The chain recombines TRBV5-1 with TRBJ2-2; no reliable D call. The CDR3 consists of 14 residues. V lost 0 bases and J 2 bases, leaving 5 bases between the germline ends. The germline gives CDR1 SGHRS, CDR2 YFSETQ. The CDR3 reads CASSLVGNTGELFF. The CDR3 DNA follows: TGCGCCAGCAGCTTGGTCGGCAACACCGGGGAGCTGTTTTTT.

The J gene is TRBJ1-4, the V gene TRBV2; a weak D match, TRBD1 (5 bases). The germline V and J ends were trimmed by 6 bases and 4 bases, with 15 bases remaining between them. The CDR3 covers 15 residues. CDR1 is SNHLY, CDR2 FYNNEI, per germline. CDR3 nucleotide sequence: TGTGCCAGCAGGAAAACCGGGACCGATAATGAAAAACTGTTTTTT. Its translation is CASRKTGTDNEKLFF.

The genes are TRBV7-9 and TRBJ2-7, with a weak D call TRBD2 (6 bases). The germline V gene has CDR1 SEHNR and CDR2 FQNEAQ (reference sequence). Trimming removed 0 bases at V and 5 bases at J, with 11 bases between. The CDR3 runs 14 residues. The CDR3 reads CASSLAGRLDEQYF. CDR3 bases: TGTGCCAGCAGCTTAGCGGGGAGGCTCGACGAGCAGTACTTC.

V is TRBV11-3 and J is TRBJ2-2; 8 bases fit TRBD2. Germline V gene data show CDR1 as SGHNT and CDR2 as YENEEA. The junction had 9 bases not matched to a gene; V was cut back by 0 bases and J by 6 bases. The CDR3 runs 17 residues. CDR3 bases: TGTGCCAGCAGCTTAGACCCCAGCGGGAGTGGCTCCGGGGAGCTGTTTTTT. The encoded protein is CASSLDPSGSGSGELFF. The whole variable domain, filled in from reference TRBV11-3 and TRBJ2-2, reads EAGVVQSPRYKIIEKKQPVAFWCNPISGHNTLYWYLQNLGQGPELLIRYENEEAVDDSQLPKDRFSAERLKGVDSTLKIQPAELGDSAVYLCASSLDPSGSGSGELFFGEGSRLTVL.

V gene TRBV4-1 combines with J gene TRBJ2-7; D possibly corresponds to TRBD1 (5 bases). The CDR3 extends over 14 amino acids. CDR1 MGHRA and CDR2 YSYEKL come from the germline V gene. V lost 2 bases, J lost 5 bases, and 13 bases lay in between. As DNA, the CDR3 is TGCGCCAGCAGCCAATCAGACAGCAAAAACGAGCAGTACTTC. Its protein is CASSQSDSKNEQYF.

V usage is TRBV29-1 and J usage is TRBJ1-1; D is perhaps TRBD1 (6 bases). Germline V gives CDR1 SQVTM, CDR2 ANQGSEA. V gave up 7 bases and J gave up 1 base, with 16 bases separating them. This CDR3 is built from 14 residues. CDR3 sequence reads: CSAWRGQTNTEAFF. CDR3 nucleotide sequence: TGCAGCGCCTGGCGGGGGCAGACGAACACTGAAGCTTTCTTT.

The CDR3 DNA reads TGTGCCAGCAGTGACTCAGGGGGAAATCAGCCCCAGCATTTT. Its protein product is CASSDSGGNQPQHF. The rearrangement uses TRBV6-1 and TRBJ1-5; 7 bases are a match to TRBD1. The CDR3 is 14 residues long. Germline values: CDR1 MNHNS, CDR2 SASEGT. Trimming removed 3 bases from V and 4 bases from J; junction bases left unmatched: 3.

The rearrangement uses TRBV9 and TRBJ2-5; the D gene is possibly TRBD2 (6 bases). The germline gives CDR1 SGDLS, CDR2 YYNGEE. CDR3 length: 14 residues. The V end lost 4 bases, the J end lost 4 bases, and 14 bases lay between the germline ends. The CDR3 region is CASSPPLGGETQYF. The CDR3 coding sequence is TGTGCCAGCAGCCCTCCCCTGGGGGGAGAGACCCAGTACTTC.

V is TRBV5-6 and J is TRBJ1-2; no firm D call. V dropped 1 base and J dropped 8 bases, with 9 bases sitting between them. CDR3 length: 12 amino acids. Looked up from germline, CDR1 is SGHDT and CDR2 is YYEEEE. CDR3 amino acids: CASSLSIEGYTF. The CDR3 bases are TGTGCCAGCAGCTTGTCGATAGAGGGCTACACCTTC.

The chain combines TRBV30 with TRBJ1-4; D unclear. The germline V gene encodes CDR1 GTSNPN and CDR2 SVGIG (reference sequence). This CDR3 comprises 14 residues. The V end was cut by 0 bases, the J end by 2 bases, with 7 bases between. CDR3 sequence (DNA): TGTGCCTGGAGTGTAGGGATCACTAATGAAAAACTGTTTTTT. Translation: CAWSVGITNEKLFF.

The genes are TRBV27 and TRBJ2-7, with 7 bases identical to TRBD2. J gave up 1 base and V 5 bases, and 17 bases lay outside the gene matches. CDR1 and CDR2 from the germline V gene are MNHEY and SMNVEV (reference sequence). The CDR3 is 18 amino acids. CDR3 residues: CASSPARARLASSYEQYF. CDR3 coding DNA: TGTGCCAGCAGTCCCGCCCGGGCTCGACTAGCTTCTTCCTACGAGCAGTACTTC.

This chain connects TRBV30 to TRBJ2-7; TRBD2 aligns across 9 bases. Germline V gives CDR1 GTSNPN, CDR2 SVGIG (reference sequence). This CDR3 spans 14 amino acids. The CDR3 region has the DNA TGTGCTCTAATAGCGGGAGCTTCCTCCTACGAGCAGTACTTC. The encoded protein is CALIAGASSYEQYF.

V is TRBV5-1 and J is TRBJ2-3, with a possible D match to TRBD1 (5 bases). Germline CDR1 SGHRS, CDR2 YFSETQ. Trimming stripped 0 bases from V and 7 bases from J, with 15 bases between. The CDR3 extends over 15 amino acids. The CDR3 sequence is CASSLDTGLVNTQYF. The CDR3 DNA is TGCGCCAGCAGCTTGGACACAGGTTTGGTTAATACGCAGTATTTT.

This chain links TRBV4-1 with TRBJ1-6; TRBD1 might be the D (5 bases). The V gene's germline CDR1 is MGHRA and CDR2 YSYEKL. This CDR3 contains 16 residues. V was shortened by 3 bases and J by 10 bases, with 19 bases between the two germline ends. The CDR3 DNA reads as TGCGCCAGCAGCCAGCGAGGACATCTAGGGGACTCACCCCTCCACTTT. This sequence encodes CASSQRGHLGDSPLHF.

The genes are TRBV7-6 and TRBJ1-1; TRBD1 is a possible D gene (5 bases). The CDR3 is 15 residues long. Per germline, CDR1 SGHVS and CDR2 FNYEAQ. Trimming took 1 base from V and 1 from J, leaving 10 bases between them. CDR3 sequence: CASSLVGVWNTEAFF. The CDR3 nucleotides read TGTGCCAGCAGCTTAGTAGGGGTTTGGAACACTGAAGCTTTCTTT.

The chain is built from TRBV28 and TRBJ1-1; tentative D call: TRBD1 (6 bases). Trimming pared 5 bases from V and 2 bases from J, leaving 9 bases between. Germline lookup yields CDR1 MDHEN and CDR2 SYDVKM. This CDR3 spans 13 amino acids. The CDR3 nucleotides are TGTGCCAGCAGTCGGACAGTCAACACTGAAGCTTTCTTT. This encodes CASSRTVNTEAFF.